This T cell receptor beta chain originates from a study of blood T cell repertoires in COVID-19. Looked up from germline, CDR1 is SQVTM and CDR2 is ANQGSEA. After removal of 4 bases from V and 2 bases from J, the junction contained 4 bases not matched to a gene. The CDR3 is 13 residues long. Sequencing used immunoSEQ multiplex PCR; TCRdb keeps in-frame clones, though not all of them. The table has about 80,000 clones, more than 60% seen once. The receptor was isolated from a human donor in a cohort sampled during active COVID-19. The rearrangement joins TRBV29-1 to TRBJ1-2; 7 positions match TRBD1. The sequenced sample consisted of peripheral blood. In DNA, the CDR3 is TGCAGCGTTGTCTCGACAGGGAACTATGGCTACACCTTC. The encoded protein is CSVVSTGNYGYTF.